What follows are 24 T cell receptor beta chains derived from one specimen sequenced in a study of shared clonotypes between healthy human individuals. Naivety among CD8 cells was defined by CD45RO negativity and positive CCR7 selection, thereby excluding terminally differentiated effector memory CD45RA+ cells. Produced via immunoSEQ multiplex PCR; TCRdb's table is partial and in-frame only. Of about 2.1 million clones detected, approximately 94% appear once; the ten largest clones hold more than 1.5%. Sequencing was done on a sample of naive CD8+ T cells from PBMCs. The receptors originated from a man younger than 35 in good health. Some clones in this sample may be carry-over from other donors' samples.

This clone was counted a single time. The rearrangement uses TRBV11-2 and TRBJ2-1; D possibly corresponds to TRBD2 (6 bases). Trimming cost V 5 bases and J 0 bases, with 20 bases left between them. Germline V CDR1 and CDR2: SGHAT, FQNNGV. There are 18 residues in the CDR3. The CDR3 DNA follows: TGTGCCAGCAGCCCAAATCGAGGCGGGAAGAGCTCCTACAATGAGCAGTTCTTC. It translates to CASSPNRGGKSSYNEQFF.

The CDR3 here is CASSLADRGIYGYTF. CDR3 bases: TGTGCCAGCAGCTTAGCCGACAGGGGTATCTATGGCTACACCTTC. The chain recombines TRBV7-9 with TRBJ1-2; 8 positions agree with TRBD1. CDR3 size: 15 residues. The junction had 4 bases not matched to a gene; V was cut back by 0 bases and J by 4 bases. Germline CDR1 and CDR2: SEHNR and FQNEAQ (reference sequence).

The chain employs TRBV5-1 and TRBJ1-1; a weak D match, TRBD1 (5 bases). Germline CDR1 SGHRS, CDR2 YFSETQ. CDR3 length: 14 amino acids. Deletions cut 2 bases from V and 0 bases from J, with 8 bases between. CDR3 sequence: CASSFPGLNTEAFF. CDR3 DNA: TGCGCCAGCAGCTTCCCAGGGCTGAACACTGAAGCTTTCTTT.

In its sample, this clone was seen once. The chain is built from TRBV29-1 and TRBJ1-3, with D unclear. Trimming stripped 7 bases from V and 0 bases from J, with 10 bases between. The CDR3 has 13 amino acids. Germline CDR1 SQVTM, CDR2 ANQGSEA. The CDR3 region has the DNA TGCAGCGCCATAAAGGCCTCTGGAAACACCATATATTTT. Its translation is CSAIKASGNTIYF. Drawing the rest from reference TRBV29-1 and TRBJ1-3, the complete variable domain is SAVISQKPSRDICQRGTSLTIQCQVDSQVTMMFWYRQQPGQSLTLIATANQGSEATYESGFVIDKFPISRPNLTFSTLTVSNMSPEDSSIYLCSAIKASGNTIYFGEGSWLTVV.

The CDR3 DNA reads TGCGCCAGCAGCCGCATAACCGGACAGGCCTATGGCTACACCTTC. Translated: CASSRITGQAYGYTF. The chain employs TRBV4-1 and TRBJ1-2; TRBD1 aligns across 7 bases. The CDR3 length is 15 residues. Germline values: CDR1 MGHRA, CDR2 YSYEKL. V was pared by 4 bases and J by 4 bases, with 9 bases of the junction left unmatched.

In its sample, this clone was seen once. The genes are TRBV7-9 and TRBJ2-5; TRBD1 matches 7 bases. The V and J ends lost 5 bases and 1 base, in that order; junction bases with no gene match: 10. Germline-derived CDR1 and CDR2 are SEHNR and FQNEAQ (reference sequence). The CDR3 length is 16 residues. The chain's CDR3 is CASSRRDRASQETQYF. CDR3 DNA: TGTGCCAGCAGCCGACGTGACAGGGCCAGCCAAGAGACCCAGTACTTC. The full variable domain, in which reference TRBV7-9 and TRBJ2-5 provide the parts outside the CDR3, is DTGVSQNPRHKITKRGQNVTFRCDPISEHNRLYWYRQTLGQGPEFLTYFQNEAQLEKSRLLSDRFSAERPKGSFSTLEIQRTEQGDSAMYLCASSRRDRASQETQYFGPGTRLLVL.

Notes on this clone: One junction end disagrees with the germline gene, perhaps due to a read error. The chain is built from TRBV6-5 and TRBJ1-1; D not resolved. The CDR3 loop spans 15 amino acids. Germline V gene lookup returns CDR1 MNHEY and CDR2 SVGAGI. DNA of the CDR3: TGTGCCAGCAGTTACTCGTTCCTGGCGAACGCTGAAGCTTTCTTT. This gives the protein CASSYSFLANAEAFF.

Here the CDR3 reads CAIRMTSGRDNEQFF. CDR3 DNA sequence: TGTGCCATCAGGATGACTAGCGGGAGGGACAATGAGCAGTTCTTC. V usage is TRBV10-3 and J usage is TRBJ2-1, with 14 bases aligning to TRBD2. The V and J ends lost 6 bases and 5 bases, in that order; junction bases with no gene match: 3. Per germline, CDR1 ENHRY and CDR2 SYGVKD. The CDR3 extends over 15 amino acids.

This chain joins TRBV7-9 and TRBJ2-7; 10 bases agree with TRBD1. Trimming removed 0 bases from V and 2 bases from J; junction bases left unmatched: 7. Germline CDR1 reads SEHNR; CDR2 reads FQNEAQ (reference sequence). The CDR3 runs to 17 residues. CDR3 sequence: CASSLAPTGGRPYEQYF. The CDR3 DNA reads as TGTGCCAGCAGCTTAGCTCCGACAGGGGGCCGACCCTACGAGCAGTACTTC.

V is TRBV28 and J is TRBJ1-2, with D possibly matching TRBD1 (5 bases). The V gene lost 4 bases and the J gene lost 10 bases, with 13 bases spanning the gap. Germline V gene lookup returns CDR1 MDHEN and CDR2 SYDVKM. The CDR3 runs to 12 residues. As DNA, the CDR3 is TGTGCCAGCAGTTATGGGGGGGGTGACTACACCTTC. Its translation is CASSYGGGDYTF.

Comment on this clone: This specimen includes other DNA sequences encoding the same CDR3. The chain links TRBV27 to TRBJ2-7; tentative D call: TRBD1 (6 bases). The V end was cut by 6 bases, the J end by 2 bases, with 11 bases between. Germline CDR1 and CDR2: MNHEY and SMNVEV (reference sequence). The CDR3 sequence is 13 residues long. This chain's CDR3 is CASSWGRAYEQYF. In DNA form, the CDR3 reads TGTGCCAGCAGCTGGGGGCGGGCCTACGAGCAGTACTTC.

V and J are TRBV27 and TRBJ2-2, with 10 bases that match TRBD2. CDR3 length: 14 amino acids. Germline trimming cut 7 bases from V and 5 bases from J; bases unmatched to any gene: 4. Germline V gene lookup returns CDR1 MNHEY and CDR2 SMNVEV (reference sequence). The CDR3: CASTTSGETGELFF. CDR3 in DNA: TGTGCCAGCACTACTAGCGGGGAGACCGGGGAGCTGTTTTTT.

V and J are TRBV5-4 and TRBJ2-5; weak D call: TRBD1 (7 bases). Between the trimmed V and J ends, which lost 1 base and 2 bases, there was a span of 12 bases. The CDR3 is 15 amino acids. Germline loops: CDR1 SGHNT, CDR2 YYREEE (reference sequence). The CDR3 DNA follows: TGTGCCAGCAGCTTGCGCGGGACAGCACAAGAGACCCAGTACTTC. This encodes CASSLRGTAQETQYF.

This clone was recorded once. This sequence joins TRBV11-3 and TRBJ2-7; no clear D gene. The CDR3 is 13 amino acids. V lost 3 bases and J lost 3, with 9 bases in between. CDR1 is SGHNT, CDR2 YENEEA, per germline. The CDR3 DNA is TGTGCCAGCAGCTTGGGATACGGCTACGAGCAGTACTTC. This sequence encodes CASSLGYGYEQYF.

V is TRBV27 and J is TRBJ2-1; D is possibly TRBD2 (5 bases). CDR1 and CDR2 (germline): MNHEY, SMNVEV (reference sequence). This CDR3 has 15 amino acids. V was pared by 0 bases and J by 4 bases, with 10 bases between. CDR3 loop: CASSLSVAPYNEQFF. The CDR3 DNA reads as TGTGCCAGCAGTTTATCGGTAGCGCCTTACAATGAGCAGTTCTTC.

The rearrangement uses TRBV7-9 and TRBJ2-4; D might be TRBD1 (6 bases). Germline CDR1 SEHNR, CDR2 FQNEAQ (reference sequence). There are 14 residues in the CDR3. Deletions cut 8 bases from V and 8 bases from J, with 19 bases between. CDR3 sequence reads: CASQGGSANYIQYF. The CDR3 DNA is TGTGCCAGCCAAGGGGGTTCGGCTAACTACATTCAGTACTTC.

The DNA for the CDR3 is TGTGCCAGCAGCTCTGACGGGACGAGAGCCTACGAGCAGTACTTC. Translation: CASSSDGTRAYEQYF. This chain joins TRBV5-8 and TRBJ2-7, with D possibly called TRBD1 or TRBD2 (5 bases each). Germline CDR1 SGHTS, CDR2 YDEGEE. V was cut by 3 bases and J by 2 bases, with 15 bases left in between. This CDR3 is 15 amino acids long.

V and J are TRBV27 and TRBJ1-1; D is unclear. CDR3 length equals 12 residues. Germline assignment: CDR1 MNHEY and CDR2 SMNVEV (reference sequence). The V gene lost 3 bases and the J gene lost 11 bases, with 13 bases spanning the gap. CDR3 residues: CASSFIEGAAFF. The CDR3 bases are TGTGCCAGCAGTTTTATCGAGGGTGCGGCTTTCTTT.

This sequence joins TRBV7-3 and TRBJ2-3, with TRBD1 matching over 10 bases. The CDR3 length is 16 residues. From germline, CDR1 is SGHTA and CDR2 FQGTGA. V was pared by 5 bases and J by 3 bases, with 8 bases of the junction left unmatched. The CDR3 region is CASSLWGQGRTDTQYF. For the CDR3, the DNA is TGTGCCAGCAGCCTGTGGGGACAGGGGCGGACAGATACGCAGTATTTT.

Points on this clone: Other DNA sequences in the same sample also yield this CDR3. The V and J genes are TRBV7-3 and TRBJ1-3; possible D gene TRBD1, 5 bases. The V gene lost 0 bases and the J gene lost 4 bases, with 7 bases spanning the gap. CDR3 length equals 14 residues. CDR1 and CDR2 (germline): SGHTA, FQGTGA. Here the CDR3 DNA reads TGTGCCAGCAGCTTAACGGGGCCAGGAAACACCATATATTTT. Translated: CASSLTGPGNTIYF.

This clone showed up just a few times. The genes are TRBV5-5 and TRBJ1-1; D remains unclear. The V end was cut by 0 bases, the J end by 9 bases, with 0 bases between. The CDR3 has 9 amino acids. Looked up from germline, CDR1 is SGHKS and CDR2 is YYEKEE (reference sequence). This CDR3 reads CASSLEAFF. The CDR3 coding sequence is TGTGCCAGCAGCTTGGAAGCTTTCTTT.

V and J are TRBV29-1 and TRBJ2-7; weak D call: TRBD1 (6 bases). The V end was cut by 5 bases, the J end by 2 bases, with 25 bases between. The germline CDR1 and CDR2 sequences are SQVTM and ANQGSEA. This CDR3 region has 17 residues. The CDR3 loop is CSVFGPEQGSFAYEQYF. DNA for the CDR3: TGCAGCGTTTTTGGCCCCGAACAGGGATCCTTCGCCTACGAGCAGTACTTC.

CDR3 nucleotides: TGTGCCAGTAGTATGGGGGCCGGCCCGATGAATCAGCCCCAGCATTTT. The encoded protein is CASSMGAGPMNQPQHF. V and J are TRBV19 and TRBJ1-5, with a weak D call TRBD1 (6 bases). V was pared by 3 bases and J by 4 bases, with 16 bases between. CDR1 LNHDA and CDR2 SQIVND come from the germline V gene (reference sequence). The CDR3 has 16 residues.

The CDR3 is CASSQASGVKNIQYF. The CDR3, as DNA: TGCGCCAGCAGCCAGGCTAGCGGGGTCAAAAACATTCAGTACTTC. This chain joins TRBV4-1 and TRBJ2-4, with 9 bases that match TRBD2. The germline CDR1 and CDR2 sequences are MGHRA and YSYEKL. V shed 3 bases, J shed 3 bases, and the junction held 3 bases outside the gene matches. The CDR3 contains 15 residues.